These 4 T cell receptor beta chains originate from one sample sequenced in a study of shared clonotypes between healthy human individuals. Clones were read by immunoSEQ multiplex PCR, and TCRdb kept only the in-frame ones, dropping some. The sample lists 2 million to 2.5 million clones; 93% were seen once. Material for sequencing was naive CD4+ T cells from PBMCs. Subset denoted: CD45RA+ positively selected. These receptors were taken from a man aged 18 to 29 in good health. Some clones in this sample may be carry-over from other donors' samples.

This clone occurred once. The rearrangement links TRBV7-7 to TRBJ2-5; D might be TRBD1 (7 bases). The CDR3 covers 15 residues. The germline CDR1 and CDR2 sequences are SSHAT and FNYEAQ (reference sequence). Trimming took off 5 bases at V and 4 bases at J, with 17 bases between the two ends. As DNA, the CDR3 is TGTGCCAGCAGCCCCGGGGGACAGCAGGTAGAGACCCAGTACTTC. Protein: CASSPGGQQVETQYF.

The chain combines TRBV7-2 with TRBJ2-3; 8 bases line up with TRBD1. This CDR3 comprises 16 residues. V was clipped by 1 base and J by 2 bases; unmatched bases: 5. Germline CDR1 SGHTA, CDR2 FQGNSA. The chain's CDR3 is CASSLVWDRYTDTQYF. As DNA, the CDR3 is TGTGCCAGCAGCTTAGTGTGGGACAGGTACACAGATACGCAGTATTTT.

The V and J genes are TRBV4-2 and TRBJ2-7, with 8 bases identical to TRBD2. The J segment lost 3 bases and the V segment lost 3 bases, leaving 4 bases of the junction unmatched. Germline V gene lookup returns CDR1 LGHNA and CDR2 YNFKEQ. The CDR3 sequence is 14 residues long. CDR3 nucleotide sequence: TGTGCCAGCAGCCAGGCACTAGCGGACTACGAGCAGTACTTC. Translation: CASSQALADYEQYF.

The chain is built from TRBV11-2 and TRBJ2-3; D gene uncertain. V gave up 2 bases and J gave up 2 bases, with 14 bases separating them. Per the germline V gene, CDR1 is SGHAT and CDR2 is FQNNGV. The CDR3 has 16 amino acids. CDR3 loop: CASSLRSETSTDTQYF. The CDR3 region has the DNA TGTGCCAGCAGCTTACGGTCGGAGACTTCCACAGATACGCAGTATTTT.